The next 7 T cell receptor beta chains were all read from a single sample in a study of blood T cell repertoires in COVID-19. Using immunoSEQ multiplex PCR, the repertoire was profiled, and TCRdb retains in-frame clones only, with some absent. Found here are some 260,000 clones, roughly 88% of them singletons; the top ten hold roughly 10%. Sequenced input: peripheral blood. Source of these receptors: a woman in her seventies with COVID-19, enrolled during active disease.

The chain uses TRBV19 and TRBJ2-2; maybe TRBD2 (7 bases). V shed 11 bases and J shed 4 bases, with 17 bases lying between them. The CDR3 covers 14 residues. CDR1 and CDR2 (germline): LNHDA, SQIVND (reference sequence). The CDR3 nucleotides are TGTGCCGGGGGGCGGGAGCATGGCACCGGGGAGCTGTTTTTT. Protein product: CAGGREHGTGELFF.

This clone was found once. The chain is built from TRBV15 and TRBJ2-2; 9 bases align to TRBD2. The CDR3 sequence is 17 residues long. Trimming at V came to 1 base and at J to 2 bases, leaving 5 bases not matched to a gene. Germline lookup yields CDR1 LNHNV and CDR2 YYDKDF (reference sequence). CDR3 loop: CATSRGSSGTNTGELFF. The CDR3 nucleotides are TGTGCCACCAGCAGAGGGTCTAGCGGGACTAACACCGGGGAGCTGTTTTTT.

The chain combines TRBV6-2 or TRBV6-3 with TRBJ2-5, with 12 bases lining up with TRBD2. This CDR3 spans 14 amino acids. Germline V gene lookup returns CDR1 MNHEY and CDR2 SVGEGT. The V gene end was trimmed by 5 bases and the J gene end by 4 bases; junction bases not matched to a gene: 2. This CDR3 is CASSKGLAGETQYF. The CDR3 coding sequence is TGTGCCAGCAGTAAGGGACTAGCGGGAGAGACCCAGTACTTC.

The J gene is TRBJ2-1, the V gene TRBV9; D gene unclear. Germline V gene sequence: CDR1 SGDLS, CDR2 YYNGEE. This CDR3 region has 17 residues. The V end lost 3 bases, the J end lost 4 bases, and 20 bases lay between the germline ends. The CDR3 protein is CASSGAGEERSYNEQFF. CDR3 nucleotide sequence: TGTGCCAGCAGCGGTGCTGGTGAGGAACGTAGTTACAATGAGCAGTTCTTC. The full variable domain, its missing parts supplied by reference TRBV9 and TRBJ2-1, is DSGVTQTPKHLITATGQRVTLRCSPRSGDLSVYWYQQSLDQGLQFLIQYYNGEERAKGNILERFSAQQFPDLHSELNLSSLELGDSALYFCASSGAGEERSYNEQFFGPGTRLTVL.

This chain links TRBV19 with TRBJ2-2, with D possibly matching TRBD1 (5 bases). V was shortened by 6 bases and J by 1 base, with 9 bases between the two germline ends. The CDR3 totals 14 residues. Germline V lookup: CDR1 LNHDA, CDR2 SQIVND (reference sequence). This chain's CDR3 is CASRWQGNTGELFF. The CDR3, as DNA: TGTGCCAGTAGGTGGCAGGGGAACACCGGGGAGCTGTTTTTT.

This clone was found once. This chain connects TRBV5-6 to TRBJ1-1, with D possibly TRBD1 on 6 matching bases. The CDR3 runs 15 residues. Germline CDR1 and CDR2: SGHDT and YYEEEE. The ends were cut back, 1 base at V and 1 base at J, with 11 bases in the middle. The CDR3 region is CASSLWGHGNTEAFF. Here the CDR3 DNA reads TGTGCCAGCAGCTTGTGGGGACATGGGAACACTGAAGCTTTCTTT.

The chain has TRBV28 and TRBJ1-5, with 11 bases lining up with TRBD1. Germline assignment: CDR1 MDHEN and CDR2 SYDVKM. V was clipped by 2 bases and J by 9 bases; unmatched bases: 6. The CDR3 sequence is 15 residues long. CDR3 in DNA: TGTGCCAGCAGTTTACCGCCGGGACAGGGGGGGCCCCAGCATTTT. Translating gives CASSLPPGQGGPQHF.